These 30 T cell receptor beta chains came from one sample sequenced in a study of blood T cell repertoires in COVID-19 (dated by TCRdb to 2018 to 2020). The library was built by means of the immunoSEQ multiplex PCR assay. In TCRdb, the immuneACCESS table is reduced to in-frame sequences with V and J assigned. These tables do not hold every clone; where another copy was compared, an unresolved V gene accounts for under half, and the others remain unexplained. The table for this sample lists about 190,000 clones; roughly 91% of them were counted only once. The ten biggest clones cover about 4.4% of the sample. The sample consisted of peripheral blood. Source of these receptors: a human donor in a cohort sampled during active COVID-19.

The chain employs TRBV2 and TRBJ2-2, with TRBD2 as a possible D gene (6 bases). Germline lookup yields CDR1 SNHLY and CDR2 FYNNEI. Trimming stripped 2 bases from V and 1 base from J, with 14 bases between. The CDR3 is 17 amino acids. DNA of the CDR3: TGTGCCAGCAGTGAACATCTAACTAGCAGGAACACCGGGGAGCTGTTTTTT. Protein: CASSEHLTSRNTGELFF.

The chain's CDR3 is CASRDRGYEQYF. In nucleotides, the CDR3 is TGCGCCAGCAGGGACAGGGGTTACGAGCAGTACTTC. The chain has TRBV10-2 and TRBJ2-7, with 9 bases fitting TRBD1. The CDR3 extends over 12 amino acids. Germline CDR1 reads WSHSY; CDR2 reads SAAADI. V dropped 6 bases and J dropped 4; count of bases not matched to a gene: 1.

The CDR3 here is CASRILAGANTQYF. The CDR3 nucleotides read TGTGCCAGCAGGATACTAGCGGGAGCAAATACGCAGTATTTT. The chain joins TRBV27 to TRBJ2-3, with 11 bases matching TRBD2. The CDR3 covers 14 residues. J was trimmed by 7 bases and V by 6 bases; bases with no gene match: 6. Germline V gives CDR1 MNHEY, CDR2 SMNVEV (reference sequence).

This CDR3 is CASSPPGNQPQHF. CDR3 in DNA: TGTGCCAGCTCACCCCCCGGGAATCAGCCCCAGCATTTT. The rearrangement joins TRBV18 to TRBJ1-5; the D is unclear. Germline V gene sequence: CDR1 KGHSH, CDR2 LQKENI. The CDR3 runs 13 residues. V was cut by 3 bases and J by 4 bases, with 7 bases left in between.

V is TRBV5-5 and J is TRBJ1-4; D gene ambiguous. Looked up from germline, CDR1 is SGHKS and CDR2 is YYEKEE (reference sequence). The CDR3 totals 16 residues. Trimming pared 2 bases from V and 5 bases from J, leaving 16 bases between. In DNA, the CDR3 is TGTGCCAGCAGCTTACAGCATTTGGGCATAAATGAAAAACTGTTTTTT. Its translation is CASSLQHLGINEKLFF.

The chain joins TRBV27 to TRBJ1-6; 9 nucleotides agree with TRBD1. The CDR3 length is 18 residues. Germline lookup yields CDR1 MNHEY and CDR2 SMNVEV (reference sequence). With V trimmed by 1 base and J by 7 bases, 11 bases remained unmatched. The CDR3, as DNA: TGTGCCAGCAGTTTATATATGCCGCCGGGACAGGGAAATTCACCCCTCCACTTT. This sequence encodes CASSLYMPPGQGNSPLHF.

This clone has just one count. The chain recombines TRBV19 with TRBJ2-4; 7 bases agree with TRBD2. Germline CDR1 reads LNHDA; CDR2 reads SQIVND (reference sequence). The CDR3 sequence is 17 residues long. V trimming: 4 bases; J trimming: 1 base; junction bases outside the gene matches: 10. The chain's CDR3 is CASSNVGEGKAKNIQYF. CDR3 coding DNA: TGTGCCAGTAGTAACGTGGGGGAGGGCAAGGCCAAAAACATTCAGTACTTC.

The gene calls are TRBV6-2 or TRBV6-3 and TRBJ2-5, with 11 bases lining up with TRBD2. The CDR3 has 16 amino acids. The V segment lost 2 bases and the J segment 1 base; nucleotides outside the gene matches: 3. The V gene's germline CDR1 is MNHEY and CDR2 SVGEGT. DNA of the CDR3: TGTGCCAGCAGTTACGGGGGACTAGCGGCCCAAGAGACCCAGTACTTC. As protein: CASSYGGLAAQETQYF.

This clone showed up just once. This chain connects TRBV28 to TRBJ2-3; 8 nucleotides agree with TRBD2. Germline V gene lookup returns CDR1 MDHEN and CDR2 SYDVKM. V shed 7 bases, J shed 0 bases, and the junction held 15 bases outside the gene matches. This CDR3 has 18 residues. CDR3 sequence: CASTVRGALIPSTDTQYF. DNA of the CDR3: TGTGCCAGCACCGTGCGGGGGGCGCTTATCCCTAGCACAGATACGCAGTATTTT.

V gene TRBV6-5 combines with J gene TRBJ1-5, with a tentative D call TRBD1 (6 bases). V was clipped by 1 base and J by 7 bases, with 17 bases between them. The V gene's germline CDR1 is MNHEY and CDR2 SVGAGI. The length of the CDR3 is 16 residues. CDR3 sequence: CASSYFGRGRGQPQHF. Written as DNA, the CDR3 is TGTGCCAGCAGTTACTTTGGCAGGGGAAGGGGACAGCCCCAGCATTTT.

J is TRBJ2-3 and V is TRBV18, with 7 bases matching TRBD1. The CDR3 extends over 15 amino acids. Trimming took 2 bases from V and 2 from J; bases not matched to a gene: 4. CDR1 is KGHSH, CDR2 LQKENI, per germline. CDR3 coding DNA: TGTGCCAGCTCACCAGGCAGGGGGAACACAGATACGCAGTATTTT. Encoded protein: CASSPGRGNTDTQYF.

J is TRBJ2-3 and V is TRBV5-1; tentatively, D is TRBD1 (5 bases). In germline, CDR1 is SGHRS, CDR2 YFSETQ. V was cut by 4 bases and J by 3 bases, with 15 bases left in between. The CDR3 totals 15 residues. CDR3 DNA sequence: TGCGCCAGCAGCATAGGGGCCACAGGTACAGATACGCAGTATTTT. Translating gives CASSIGATGTDTQYF.

The J gene is TRBJ2-3, the V gene TRBV6-2 or TRBV6-3, with 8 bases fitting TRBD1. CDR1 and CDR2 from the germline V gene are MNHEY and SVGEGT. CDR3 size: 15 residues. V lost 4 bases and J lost 7; bases outside the gene matches: 10. In DNA form, the CDR3 reads TGTGCCAGCAGTTTTACAGGGGGACCCCTTAATACGCAGTATTTT. This codes for CASSFTGGPLNTQYF.

This chain links TRBV6-5 with TRBJ1-4, with D possibly being TRBD1 (6 bases). Germline assignment: CDR1 MNHEY and CDR2 SVGAGI. The CDR3 contains 15 residues. Between the trimmed V and J ends, which lost 9 bases and 0 bases, there was a span of 14 bases. The CDR3 DNA reads TGTGCCAGTAGGGGGGGTTGGGCAACTAATGAAAAACTGTTTTTT. Protein sequence: CASRGGWATNEKLFF.

V gene TRBV6-6 combines with J gene TRBJ2-4; 11 nucleotides align to TRBD2. This CDR3 is built from 16 residues. The trim removed 0 bases at V and 3 bases at J, leaving 1 base unmatched. CDR1 is MNHNY and CDR2 is SVGAGI in the germline V gene (reference sequence). Here the CDR3 DNA reads TGTGCCAGCAGTTACTCGACTAGCGGGAACAAAAACATTCAGTACTTC. Amino acids: CASSYSTSGNKNIQYF.

The J gene is TRBJ1-3, the V gene TRBV6-5; TRBD1 matches 8 bases. CDR1 is MNHEY and CDR2 is SVGAGI in the germline V gene. The CDR3 loop spans 16 amino acids. V shed 2 bases, J shed 0 bases, and the junction held 3 bases outside the gene matches. CDR3 sequence: CASSYDRGISGNTIYF. The CDR3 DNA reads TGTGCCAGCAGTTACGACAGGGGAATCTCTGGAAACACCATATATTTT.

J is TRBJ2-5 and V is TRBV7-2; tentatively, D is TRBD1 (5 bases). Trimming stripped 2 bases from V and 2 bases from J, with 12 bases between. The CDR3 has 15 residues. In germline, CDR1 is SGHTA, CDR2 FQGNSA. CDR3 bases: TGTGCCAGCAGCTTAAGGTACAGGCGTCAAGAGACCCAGTACTTC. It translates to CASSLRYRRQETQYF.

The chain is built from TRBV15 and TRBJ1-1; D is undetermined. This CDR3 is built from 13 residues. With 6 bases removed from V and 0 bases from J, the gap between germline ends came to 8 bases. Germline CDR1 reads LNHNV; CDR2 reads YYDKDF (reference sequence). CDR3 nucleotides: TGTGCCACCAGACTGACATTGAACACTGAAGCTTTCTTT. As protein: CATRLTLNTEAFF. The full variable domain, in which reference TRBV15 and TRBJ1-1 provide the parts outside the CDR3, is DAMVIQNPRYQVTQFGKPVTLSCSQTLNHNVMYWYQQKSSQAPKLLFHYYDKDFNNEADTPDNFQSRRPNTSFCFLDIRSPGLGDTAMYLCATRLTLNTEAFFGQGTRLTVV.

The V call is TRBV4-3, the J call TRBJ2-3; 9 nucleotides match TRBD2. Trimming cost V 5 bases and J 5 bases; bases outside gene matches: 5. Germline V gene lookup returns CDR1 LGHNA and CDR2 YSLEER. This CDR3 spans 14 amino acids. The CDR3 DNA follows: TGCGCCAGCAGCAGCGGGGGGCAGGTAGATACGCAGTATTTT. This encodes CASSSGGQVDTQYF.

V gene TRBV7-9 combines with J gene TRBJ2-7; TRBD1 matches 8 bases. The CDR3 covers 13 residues. V lost 5 bases and J lost 5; bases outside the gene matches: 5. Germline assignment: CDR1 SEHNR and CDR2 FQNEAQ (reference sequence). CDR3 nucleotides: TGTGCCAGCAGCCGGACAGGGAGCCACGAGCAGTACTTC. As protein: CASSRTGSHEQYF.

The gene calls are TRBV28 and TRBJ2-5; D is possibly TRBD1 (5 bases). This CDR3 has 13 amino acids. CDR1 and CDR2 from the germline V gene are MDHEN and SYDVKM. Trimming removed 6 bases at V and 1 base at J, with 9 bases between. For the CDR3, the DNA is TGTGCCAGCAGAAACAGGTTCCAAGAGACCCAGTACTTC. The encoded protein is CASRNRFQETQYF.

This sequence joins TRBV10-1 and TRBJ2-1; 10 bases are a match to TRBD1. The junction had 0 bases not matched to a gene; V was cut back by 0 bases and J by 7 bases. This CDR3 is 14 amino acids long. CDR1 is WNHNN and CDR2 is SYGVQD in the germline V gene (reference sequence). The CDR3 protein is CASSESGQGNEQFF. CDR3 sequence (DNA): TGCGCCAGCAGTGAGTCGGGACAGGGGAATGAGCAGTTCTTC.

This rearrangement joins TRBV5-1 to TRBJ2-1; TRBD1 agrees at 7 bases. V lost 0 bases, J lost 5 bases, and 5 bases stayed unmatched. The CDR3 is 15 residues long. Germline V gene data show CDR1 as SGHRS and CDR2 as YFSETQ. The CDR3 nucleotides are TGCGCCAGCAGCTTGGTAGAGGGGGCCCACAATGAGCAGTTCTTC. It encodes CASSLVEGAHNEQFF.

The chain uses TRBV28 and TRBJ2-7, with 7 bases lining up with TRBD1. The CDR3 has 12 amino acids. With V trimmed by 6 bases and J by 6 bases, 5 bases remained unmatched. Germline values: CDR1 MDHEN, CDR2 SYDVKM. The CDR3 DNA sequence: TGTGCCAGCAGCTCATACAGGGGCGAGCAGTACTTC. Amino acids: CASSSYRGEQYF.

The chain links TRBV18 to TRBJ2-3; 11 nucleotides align to TRBD2. With 4 bases clipped from V and 4 bases from J, the junction kept 10 bases outside the gene matches. This CDR3 region has 17 residues. Germline-derived CDR1 and CDR2 are KGHSH and LQKENI. The CDR3, as DNA: TGTGCCAGCTCACAAGGACTAGCGGGTTTCCCAGCAGATACGCAGTATTTT. This codes for CASSQGLAGFPADTQYF.

This clone was counted a single time. The rearrangement joins TRBV7-2 to TRBJ1-5; 8 bases align to TRBD1. The CDR3 totals 16 residues. The V and J ends lost 3 bases and 3 bases, in that order; junction bases with no gene match: 7. CDR1 is SGHTA, CDR2 FQGNSA, per germline. This CDR3 is CASSFGGQANNQPQHF. CDR3 nucleotides: TGTGCCAGCAGCTTCGGGGGACAGGCGAACAATCAGCCCCAGCATTTT.

The chain carries TRBV5-6 and TRBJ2-3; D is undetermined. Trimming removed 2 bases at V and 0 bases at J, with 4 bases between. The CDR3 loop spans 13 amino acids. Germline assignment: CDR1 SGHDT and CDR2 YYEEEE. The DNA for the CDR3 is TGTGCCAGCAGCTTCCAAAGCACAGATACGCAGTATTTT. This translates into CASSFQSTDTQYF.

The CDR3 spells CASSRVLENTEAFF. Written as DNA, the CDR3 is TGTGCCAGCAGCCGAGTTCTTGAGAACACTGAAGCTTTCTTT. The rearrangement links TRBV3-1 (or the pseudogene TRBV3-2) to TRBJ1-1, with no clear D. Germline V CDR1 and CDR2: LGHDT, YNNKEL (reference sequence). V lost 4 bases, J lost 1 base, and 10 bases lay in between. CDR3 length: 14 residues.

V usage is TRBV7-9 and J usage is TRBJ1-1; 8 nucleotides match TRBD1. This CDR3 has 16 residues. Losses at the gene ends were 5 bases for V and 0 bases for J; bases not matched to a gene: 8. The germline gives CDR1 SEHNR, CDR2 FQNEAQ (reference sequence). The CDR3 spells CASSPLTGALNTEAFF. The CDR3 DNA sequence: TGTGCCAGCAGCCCATTGACAGGGGCTTTGAACACTGAAGCTTTCTTT.

This clone has only a few counts. J is TRBJ1-3 and V is TRBV5-4; 7 nucleotides match TRBD1. Per germline, CDR1 SGHNT and CDR2 YYREEE (reference sequence). The trim removed 0 bases at V and 0 bases at J, leaving 3 bases unmatched. The length of the CDR3 is 16 residues. The DNA for the CDR3 is TGTGCCAGCAGCTTGGACAGGGGAGCCTCTGGAAACACCATATATTTT. Translated, it gives CASSLDRGASGNTIYF.